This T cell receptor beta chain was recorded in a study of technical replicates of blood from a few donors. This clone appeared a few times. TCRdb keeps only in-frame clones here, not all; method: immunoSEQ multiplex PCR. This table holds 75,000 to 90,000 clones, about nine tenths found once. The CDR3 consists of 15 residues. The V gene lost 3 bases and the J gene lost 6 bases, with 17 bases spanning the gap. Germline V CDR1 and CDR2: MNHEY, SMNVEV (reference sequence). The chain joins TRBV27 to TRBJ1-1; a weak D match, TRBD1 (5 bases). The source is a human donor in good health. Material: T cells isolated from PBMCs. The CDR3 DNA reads TGTGCCAGCAGTTTTAAAGGACACTGGAAATCTGAAGCTTTCTTT. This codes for CASSFKGHWKSEAFF.